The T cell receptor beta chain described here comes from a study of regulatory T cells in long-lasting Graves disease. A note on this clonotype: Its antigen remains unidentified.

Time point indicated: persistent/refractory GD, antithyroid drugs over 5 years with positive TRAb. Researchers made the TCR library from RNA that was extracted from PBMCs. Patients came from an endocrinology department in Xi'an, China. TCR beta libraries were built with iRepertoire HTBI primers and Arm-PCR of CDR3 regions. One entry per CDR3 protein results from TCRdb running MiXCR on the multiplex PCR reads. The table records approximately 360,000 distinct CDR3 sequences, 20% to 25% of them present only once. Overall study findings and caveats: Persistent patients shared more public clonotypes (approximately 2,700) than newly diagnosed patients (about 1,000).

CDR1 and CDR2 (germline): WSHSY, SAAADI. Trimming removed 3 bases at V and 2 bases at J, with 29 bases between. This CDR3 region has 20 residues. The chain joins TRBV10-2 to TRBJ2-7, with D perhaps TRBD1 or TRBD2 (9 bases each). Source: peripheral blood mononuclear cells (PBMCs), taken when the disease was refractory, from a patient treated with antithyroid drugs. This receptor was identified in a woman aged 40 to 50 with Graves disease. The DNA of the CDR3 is TGCGCCAGCAGTGAACCTTCCGGGACAGGGACTAGCAAAGCACCCTACGAGCAGTACTTC. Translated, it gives CASSEPSGTGTSKAPYEQYF.